The T cell receptor (beta chain) under discussion was sequenced for a study of PD-1 blockade in classical Hodgkin lymphoma. Overall study findings and caveats: Baseline diversity was lower in partial responders and progressors than complete responders. It was reported that newly diagnosed patients had less baseline TCR diversity than healthy donors.

CDR1 is LGHNA, CDR2 YSLEER, per germline. The CDR3 loop spans 14 amino acids. Deletions cut 3 bases from V and 1 base from J, with 9 bases between. Assay used: immunoSEQ multiplex PCR; TCRdb lists only in-frame clones, some missing. The profile shows 40,000 to 45,000 clones, about three quarters of them singletons. Sample share makes this clone medium-sized. The antigen is not known. All trial patients relapsed after autologous stem cell transplantation. The clonotype originates from a human donor with classical Hodgkin lymphoma. The J gene is TRBJ1-1, the V gene TRBV4-3; D gene ambiguous. Here the sequenced sample was peripheral blood mononuclear cells (PBMCs), taken at baseline. DNA of the CDR3: TGCGCCAGCAGCCATGACCGGGGGAACACTGAAGCTTTCTTT. Residues: CASSHDRGNTEAFF.